This is a list of T cell receptor beta chains from one sample in a study of T-cell memory formation after mild COVID-19. TCRdb recomputed calls from the 5' RACE reads with MiXCR, one row per CDR3 protein. Here the sample spans roughly 170,000 distinct CDR3 sequences, over 20% being singletons. The sample was PBMCs or a T cell subset sorted from them (not recorded which). Receptor source: an adult woman who had mild COVID-19 (a few samples of this study predate the infection). Cell type and time point are not known. CDR3s include the opening cysteine and the closing phenylalanine or tryptophan. Each record gives: J gene, D gene, clone size, V gene, CDR3 protein, CDR3 DNA. The D gene is left open where the match is weak. Clone size is given for some rows only: seen once, a few or many times, or a class if the clone is expanded.

j_gene: TRBJ2-2; d_gene: TRBD2; abundance: few; v_gene: TRBV30; CDR3aa: CAWRYRLAGSNTGELFF; CDR3nt: TGTGCCTGGAGGTACAGGCTAGCGGGATCTAACACCGGGGAGCTGTTTTTT
j_gene: TRBJ2-5; d_gene: NA; abundance: few; v_gene: TRBV9; CDR3aa: CASSVEGATETQYF; CDR3nt: TGTGCCAGCAGCGTAGAGGGAGCTACAGAGACCCAGTACTTC
j_gene: TRBJ2-3; d_gene: TRBD2; abundance: NA; v_gene: TRBV5-1; CDR3aa: CASSQYSGGATDTQYF; CDR3nt: TGCGCCAGCAGCCAGTATAGCGGGGGTGCAACAGATACGCAGTATTTT
j_gene: TRBJ1-1; d_gene: NA; abundance: once; v_gene: TRBV29-1; CDR3aa: CSVSPEQVNTEAFF; CDR3nt: TGCAGCGTCTCCCCGGAACAGGTGAACACTGAAGCTTTCTTT
j_gene: TRBJ2-7; d_gene: NA; abundance: few; v_gene: TRBV13; CDR3aa: CASTRGSVYEQYF; CDR3nt: TGTGCCAGCACGAGGGGTAGCGTGTACGAGCAGTACTTC
j_gene: TRBJ1-1; d_gene: NA; abundance: NA; v_gene: TRBV7-9; CDR3aa: CASSSIGPPLGAFF; CDR3nt: TGTGCCAGCAGCTCAATCGGCCCTCCCCTGGGAGCTTTCTTT
j_gene: TRBJ2-7; d_gene: NA; abundance: NA; v_gene: TRBV24-1; CDR3aa: CATSEHRESEQYF; CDR3nt: TGTGCCACCAGTGAACACAGGGAGTCCGAGCAGTACTTC
j_gene: TRBJ2-3; d_gene: NA; abundance: many; v_gene: TRBV7-3; CDR3aa: CASSLTGGTRDTQYF; CDR3nt: TGTGCCAGCAGCTTAACCGGGGGAACGAGGGATACGCAGTATTTT
j_gene: TRBJ2-3; d_gene: NA; abundance: NA; v_gene: TRBV2; CDR3aa: CASSISVGRTDTQYF; CDR3nt: TGTGCCAGCAGCATTAGCGTAGGACGGACAGATACGCAGTATTTT
j_gene: TRBJ2-7; d_gene: TRBD1; abundance: NA; v_gene: TRBV12-3/TRBV12-4; CDR3aa: CASRTGTGHEQYF; CDR3nt: TGTGCCAGCAGGACCGGGACAGGGCACGAGCAGTACTTC
j_gene: TRBJ1-4; d_gene: TRBD1; abundance: NA; v_gene: TRBV4-2; CDR3aa: CASSPWTGKNEKLFF; CDR3nt: TGTGCCAGCAGCCCGTGGACAGGGAAGAATGAAAAACTGTTTTTT
j_gene: TRBJ2-5; d_gene: TRBD1; abundance: NA; v_gene: TRBV12-3/TRBV12-4; CDR3aa: CASSLVHRGETQYF; CDR3nt: TGTGCCAGCAGTTTAGTTCACAGGGGAGAGACCCAGTACTTC
j_gene: TRBJ2-7; d_gene: TRBD1; abundance: many; v_gene: TRBV29-1; CDR3aa: CSVASSRDRLYEQYF; CDR3nt: TGCAGCGTGGCAAGTTCTAGGGACAGGCTCTACGAGCAGTACTTC
j_gene: TRBJ2-7; d_gene: TRBD1; abundance: NA; v_gene: TRBV7-9; CDR3aa: CASSPGTVLYEQYF; CDR3nt: TGTGCCAGCAGCCCCGGGACAGTTCTATACGAGCAGTACTTC
j_gene: TRBJ2-7; d_gene: TRBD2; abundance: NA; v_gene: TRBV3-1; CDR3aa: CASSQGLAPYEQYF; CDR3nt: TGTGCCAGCAGCCAGGGACTAGCCCCCTACGAGCAGTACTTC
j_gene: TRBJ2-3; d_gene: TRBD2; abundance: NA; v_gene: TRBV7-8; CDR3aa: CASSLLGGGVDTQYF; CDR3nt: TGTGCCAGCAGCTTATTGGGCGGGGGGGTAGATACGCAGTATTTT
j_gene: TRBJ2-1; d_gene: NA; abundance: few; v_gene: TRBV5-6; CDR3aa: CASSLVPSDSRGNGEQFF; CDR3nt: TGTGCCAGCAGCTTGGTACCCTCCGACAGCCGTGGAAATGGTGAGCAGTTCTTC
j_gene: TRBJ1-4; d_gene: NA; abundance: NA; v_gene: TRBV5-1; CDR3aa: CASSRTGSREEKLFF; CDR3nt: TGCGCCAGCAGCCGAACAGGCTCTAGGGAGGAAAAACTGTTTTTT
j_gene: TRBJ1-1; d_gene: NA; abundance: few; v_gene: TRBV4-1; CDR3aa: CASSQDLQGGNEAFF; CDR3nt: TGCGCCAGCAGCCAAGATTTACAGGGAGGGAATGAAGCTTTCTTT
j_gene: TRBJ1-3; d_gene: NA; abundance: few; v_gene: TRBV6-6; CDR3aa: CASSQDGNTIYF; CDR3nt: TGTGCCAGCAGTCAGGACGGGAACACCATATATTTT
j_gene: TRBJ2-5; d_gene: NA; abundance: NA; v_gene: TRBV19; CDR3aa: CASRFQGEDMETQYF; CDR3nt: TGTGCCAGTAGATTTCAGGGAGAAGATATGGAGACCCAGTACTTC
j_gene: TRBJ2-1; d_gene: NA; abundance: NA; v_gene: TRBV7-2; CDR3aa: CASSSSLHTSSYNEQFF; CDR3nt: TGTGCCAGCAGCTCTAGTTTACACACGAGCTCCTACAATGAGCAGTTCTTC
j_gene: TRBJ1-2; d_gene: TRBD1; abundance: many; v_gene: TRBV2; CDR3aa: CASSEAPGQTGYNYGYTF; CDR3nt: TGTGCCAGCAGTGAAGCGCCGGGACAGACAGGCTATAACTATGGCTACACCTTC
j_gene: TRBJ2-1; d_gene: NA; abundance: few; v_gene: TRBV24-1; CDR3aa: CATSDLSAEPLGQFF; CDR3nt: TGTGCCACCAGTGATTTATCGGCGGAGCCCCTTGGGCAGTTCTTC
j_gene: TRBJ1-1; d_gene: TRBD1; abundance: NA; v_gene: TRBV7-8; CDR3aa: CASSLGTGVGAFF; CDR3nt: TGTGCCAGCAGCTTAGGGACAGGGGTTGGGGCTTTCTTT
j_gene: TRBJ2-3; d_gene: NA; abundance: few; v_gene: TRBV7-2; CDR3aa: CASSLSRVIPSGDTQYF; CDR3nt: TGTGCCAGCAGCTTATCCAGGGTGATCCCCTCCGGGGATACGCAGTATTTT
j_gene: TRBJ1-2; d_gene: NA; abundance: once; v_gene: TRBV12-3/TRBV12-4; CDR3aa: CASSPLGGANYGYTF; CDR3nt: TGTGCCAGCAGTCCTTTGGGGGGGGCTAACTATGGCTACACATTC
j_gene: TRBJ2-3; d_gene: NA; abundance: many; v_gene: TRBV28; CDR3aa: CASSFLAGTDTQYF; CDR3nt: TGTGCCAGCAGTTTTCTGGCTGGGACAGATACGCAGTATTTT
j_gene: TRBJ1-1; d_gene: NA; abundance: NA; v_gene: TRBV5-6; CDR3aa: CASSLAGHTEAFF; CDR3nt: TGTGCCAGCAGCTTGGCAGGGCACACTGAAGCTTTCTTT
j_gene: TRBJ2-7; d_gene: TRBD1; abundance: few; v_gene: TRBV9; CDR3aa: CASSERDRSYEQYF; CDR3nt: TGTGCCAGCAGCGAGAGGGACAGGAGCTACGAGCAGTACTTC
j_gene: TRBJ2-5; d_gene: NA; abundance: few; v_gene: TRBV12-3/TRBV12-4; CDR3aa: CASRPDGQETQYF; CDR3nt: TGTGCCAGCAGACCGGACGGACAAGAGACCCAGTACTTC
j_gene: TRBJ1-6; d_gene: TRBD1; abundance: NA; v_gene: TRBV5-1; CDR3aa: CASSLAGTGADNSPLHF; CDR3nt: TGCGCCAGCAGCTTGGCTGGGACAGGGGCCGATAATTCACCCCTCCACTTT
j_gene: TRBJ1-1; d_gene: NA; abundance: NA; v_gene: TRBV14; CDR3aa: CASSQDPLISAGISEAFF; CDR3nt: TGTGCCAGCAGCCAAGATCCCCTGATATCGGCCGGAATCTCTGAAGCTTTCTTT
j_gene: TRBJ2-1; d_gene: TRBD2; abundance: NA; v_gene: TRBV2; CDR3aa: CASSGPGTRVNEQFF; CDR3nt: TGTGCCAGCAGTGGACCCGGGACTAGAGTCAATGAGCAGTTCTTC
j_gene: TRBJ1-3; d_gene: NA; abundance: NA; v_gene: TRBV5-5; CDR3aa: CASALGGMSGNTIYF; CDR3nt: TGTGCCAGCGCACTCGGGGGTATGAGTGGAAACACCATATATTTT